Listed here are 21 T cell receptor beta chains from one sample, sequenced in a study of cytomegalovirus exposure and HLA in healthy donors. Repertoires were generated with immunoSEQ multiplex PCR, while TCRdb's copy carries only in-frame clones and drops some. This table holds 100,000 to 150,000 clones, 88% found once. Source material: PBMCs. These TCRs come from a man aged 25-40 years in good health and CMV-seronegative.

The V and J genes are TRBV5-1 and TRBJ1-1, with 7 bases fitting TRBD1. The V gene end was trimmed by 4 bases and the J gene end by 0 bases; junction bases not matched to a gene: 9. Per the germline V gene, CDR1 is SGHRS and CDR2 is YFSETQ. The length of the CDR3 is 16 residues. CDR3 DNA: TGCGCCAGCAGCGCAAGACAGGGAAGTATGAACACTGAAGCTTTCTTT. This encodes CASSARQGSMNTEAFF.

This clone appeared once. This chain links TRBV5-4 with TRBJ2-5; weak D call: TRBD2 (5 bases). Germline CDR1 reads SGHNT; CDR2 reads YYREEE (reference sequence). There are 15 residues in the CDR3. The V and J ends lost 4 bases and 1 base respectively, with 14 bases between them. CDR3 bases: TGTGCCAGCAGCCACCTTGAGGGAGCCCAAGAGACCCAGTACTTC. Translated, it gives CASSHLEGAQETQYF.

The J gene is TRBJ2-1, the V gene TRBV7-2; TRBD2 matches at 8 bases. The CDR3 is 15 residues long. Germline values: CDR1 SGHTA, CDR2 FQGNSA. The ends lost 5 bases at V and 6 bases at J; junction bases unmatched: 9. The CDR3 sequence: CASSTPGTSLNEQFF. The CDR3 nucleotides are TGTGCCAGCAGCACCCCCGGGACTAGTCTCAATGAGCAGTTCTTC.

The chain employs TRBV10-3 and TRBJ2-3, with TRBD2 identical over 10 bases. The germline V gene has CDR1 ENHRY and CDR2 SYGVKD. This CDR3 has 14 amino acids. J gave up 6 bases and V 6 bases, and 6 bases lay outside the gene matches. The DNA of the CDR3 is TGTGCCATCAGCCCAGCGGGAGGGGGGGATACGCAGTATTTT. Its translation: CAISPAGGGDTQYF.

This sequence joins TRBV5-4 and TRBJ1-4; D remains ambiguous. V lost 8 bases and J lost 0, with 5 bases in between. This CDR3 has 12 amino acids. CDR1 and CDR2 (germline): SGHNT, YYREEE (reference sequence). CDR3 residues: CASSATNEKLFF. CDR3 in DNA: TGTGCCAGTTCCGCAACTAATGAAAAACTGTTTTTT.

CDR3 in DNA: TGTGCGTCGGTGAACTCTGGAAACACCATATATTTT. Amino acid sequence: CASVNSGNTIYF. This chain uses TRBV30 with TRBJ1-3; no reliable D call. The CDR3 is 12 amino acids. The germline CDR1 and CDR2 sequences are GTSNPN and SVGIG (reference sequence).

CDR3 amino acids: CASSLYGEQFF. DNA for the CDR3: TGTGCCAGCAGCTTGTACGGTGAGCAGTTCTTC. The chain combines TRBV5-4 with TRBJ2-1; D is ambiguous. CDR3 length equals 11 residues. Germline V CDR1 and CDR2: SGHNT, YYREEE (reference sequence). V dropped 1 base and J dropped 9 bases, with 5 bases sitting between them.

V is TRBV25-1 and J is TRBJ1-3; 8 bases align to TRBD1. The junction had 6 bases not matched to a gene; V was cut back by 6 bases and J by 2 bases. Germline assignment: CDR1 MGHDK and CDR2 SYGVNS. This CDR3 contains 15 residues. The CDR3, as DNA: TGTGCCAGCAGCTCATTGGGACAGGCTGGAAACACCATATATTTT. Amino acid sequence: CASSSLGQAGNTIYF.

The genes are TRBV2 and TRBJ2-1; a possible D gene is TRBD2 (6 bases). The V gene lost 1 base and the J gene lost 3 bases, with 13 bases spanning the gap. Germline V lookup: CDR1 SNHLY, CDR2 FYNNEI. The CDR3 is made up of 16 amino acids. CDR3 region: CASSEVGPEGYNEQFF. The CDR3 bases are TGTGCCAGCAGTGAAGTCGGACCGGAGGGCTACAATGAGCAGTTCTTC.

This rearrangement joins TRBV29-1 to TRBJ2-7; TRBD2 might be the D (5 bases). Trimming took 1 base from V and 4 from J, leaving 17 bases between them. The CDR3 contains 15 residues. Germline V gene data show CDR1 as SQVTM and CDR2 as ANQGSEA. CDR3 region: CSVEVPRATHYEQYF. The CDR3 region has the DNA TGCAGCGTTGAAGTACCGCGGGCTACCCATTACGAGCAGTACTTC.

This clone was seen a single time. V and J are TRBV10-2 and TRBJ2-3; the D gene is possibly TRBD2 (6 bases). The CDR3 spans 15 residues. Germline assignment: CDR1 WSHSY and CDR2 SAAADI. Between the trimmed V and J ends, which lost 7 bases and 4 bases, there was a span of 18 bases. CDR3 coding DNA: TGCGCCAGCATATCTAGGGGATCGGGGGCAGATACGCAGTATTTT. This encodes CASISRGSGADTQYF.

The V call is TRBV7-9, the J call TRBJ1-5; no definite D call. Trimming took 5 bases from V and 6 from J, leaving 14 bases between them. This CDR3 contains 14 residues. Germline V gene data show CDR1 as SEHNR and CDR2 as FQNEAQ (reference sequence). CDR3 nucleotide sequence: TGTGCCAGCAGCCCCGGAAGGGAGGGTCAGCCCCAGCATTTT. Translating it yields CASSPGREGQPQHF.

The chain recombines TRBV10-3 with TRBJ2-1, with 13 nucleotides matching TRBD2. V lost 2 bases, J lost 1 base, and 2 bases stayed unmatched. The CDR3 totals 17 residues. Germline values: CDR1 ENHRY, CDR2 SYGVKD. The CDR3 region is CAISERGLAGSYNEQFF. In DNA, the CDR3 is TGTGCCATCAGTGAGAGGGGACTAGCGGGATCCTACAATGAGCAGTTCTTC.

CDR3 bases: TGTGCCAGCTCACCTCGACTAGCGGGTTCACCGGTCGAGCAGTTCTTC. Its translation: CASSPRLAGSPVEQFF. This sequence joins TRBV18 and TRBJ2-1, with 10 bases fitting TRBD2. The CDR3 covers 16 residues. Germline V gene data show CDR1 as KGHSH and CDR2 as LQKENI. V dropped 3 bases and J dropped 10; count of bases not matched to a gene: 12.

As to this clone: Its ends do not fully match the called genes, so a read error is possible. The chain links TRBV19 to TRBJ2-1; D assignment may be TRBD1 or TRBD2 (6 bases each). Germline CDR1 reads LNHDA; CDR2 reads SQIVND (reference sequence). The CDR3 runs to 15 residues. The CDR3 here is CASSRGTQTYNEQFF. The CDR3 region has the DNA TGTGCCAGCAGTAGGGGGACTCAAACCTACAATGAGCAGTTCTTC.

The chain combines TRBV29-1 with TRBJ2-1; 10 bases are shared with TRBD2. Germline-derived CDR1 and CDR2 are SQVTM and ANQGSEA. The trim removed 0 bases at V and 9 bases at J, leaving 14 bases unmatched. This CDR3 is built from 17 residues. The CDR3: CSVEDRRRPAGGGEQFF. In DNA, the CDR3 is TGCAGCGTTGAAGATCGACGGCGCCCAGCGGGAGGGGGTGAGCAGTTCTTC.

This rearrangement joins TRBV10-3 to TRBJ1-2, with a weak D call TRBD1 (5 bases). V was cut by 6 bases and J by 4 bases, with 18 bases left in between. The CDR3 totals 15 residues. Per the germline V gene, CDR1 is ENHRY and CDR2 is SYGVKD. For the CDR3, the DNA is TGTGCCATCAGGCTAACAGGATGGGAGGCCTATGGCTACACCTTC. Amino acid sequence: CAIRLTGWEAYGYTF.

This chain joins TRBV14 and TRBJ2-7, with D perhaps TRBD2 (6 bases). CDR3 length equals 16 residues. Per the germline V gene, CDR1 is SGHDN and CDR2 is FVKESK. The ends were cut back, 3 bases at V and 5 bases at J, with 20 bases in the middle. CDR3 nucleotides: TGTGCCAGCAGCCAGAGGGGAGGACTAAGACGCAACGAGCAGTACTTC. Protein product: CASSQRGGLRRNEQYF.

The chain joins TRBV7-2 to TRBJ2-5; 8 bases match TRBD1. V trimming: 5 bases; J trimming: 3 bases; junction bases outside the gene matches: 5. CDR3 length: 14 residues. Germline values: CDR1 SGHTA, CDR2 FQGNSA. The CDR3 DNA reads as TGTGCCAGCAGCCCCTGGACAGGGAAAGAGACCCAGTACTTC. Its protein product is CASSPWTGKETQYF.

This clone is a singleton in its sample. This chain uses TRBV15 with TRBJ2-3, with 8 bases fitting TRBD2. Germline V gives CDR1 LNHNV, CDR2 YYDKDF (reference sequence). V was clipped by 0 bases and J by 6 bases; unmatched bases: 11. CDR3 length: 17 residues. This CDR3 is CATSRESAGLGYDTQYF. DNA of the CDR3: TGTGCCACCAGCAGAGAGTCCGCGGGACTAGGATATGATACGCAGTATTTT.

This rearrangement joins TRBV11-2 to TRBJ2-7; 7 bases are shared with TRBD1. Germline assignment: CDR1 SGHAT and CDR2 FQNNGV. Unmatched junction bases numbered 7, after V lost 4 bases and J lost 4 bases. The CDR3 is 14 amino acids. This CDR3 is CASSSLGQVYEQYF. In DNA form, the CDR3 reads TGTGCCAGCAGCTCTCTCGGACAGGTTTACGAGCAGTACTTC. Looking up the rest from reference TRBV11-2 and TRBJ2-7 gives the full variable domain: EAGVAQSPRYKIIEKRQSVAFWCNPISGHATLYWYQQILGQGPKLLIQFQNNGVVDDSQLPKDRFSAERLKGVDSTLKIQPAKLEDSAVYLCASSSLGQVYEQYFGPGTRLTVT.